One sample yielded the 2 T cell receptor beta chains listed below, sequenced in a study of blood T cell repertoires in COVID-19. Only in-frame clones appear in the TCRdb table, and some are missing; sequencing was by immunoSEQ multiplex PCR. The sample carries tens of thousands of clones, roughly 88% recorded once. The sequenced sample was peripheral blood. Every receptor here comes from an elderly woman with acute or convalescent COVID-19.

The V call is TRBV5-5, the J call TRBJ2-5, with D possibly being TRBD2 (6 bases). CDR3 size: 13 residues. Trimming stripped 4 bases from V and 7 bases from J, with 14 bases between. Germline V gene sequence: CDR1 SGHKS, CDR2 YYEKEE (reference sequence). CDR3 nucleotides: TGTGCCAGCAGCGGGACTCGGGGGAGGACCCAGTACTTC. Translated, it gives CASSGTRGRTQYF.

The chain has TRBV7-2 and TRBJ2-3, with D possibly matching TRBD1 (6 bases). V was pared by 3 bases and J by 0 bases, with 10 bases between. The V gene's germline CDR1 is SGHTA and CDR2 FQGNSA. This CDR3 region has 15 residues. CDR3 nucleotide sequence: TGTGCCAGCAGCTTTGACAGGCCTAGCACAGATACGCAGTATTTT. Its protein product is CASSFDRPSTDTQYF.